The clone carrying this T cell receptor beta chain has at least ten counts. Its antigen is not identified. V shed 0 bases, J shed 1 base, and the junction held 5 bases outside the gene matches. Germline values: CDR1 MNHEY, CDR2 SMNVEV (reference sequence). CDR3 length: 17 amino acids. The record originates from a study of T cells in Graves' hyperthyroidism and ophthalmopathy. On the study more broadly: Peripheral blood sampling occurred at initial diagnosis, before any treatment.

Amplification of TCR beta CDR3 regions used RNA as the template. The HTBI set primed first-round TCR CDR3 RT-PCR. TCRdb re-analysed the multiplex PCR reads in MiXCR, keeping a single row per CDR3 protein. The sample includes 450,000 to 600,000 distinct CDR3 sequences, about 20% of them seen just once. The study, taken as a whole, reports: The blood repertoire included most of the expanded thyroid clonotypes above 0.001. It was a median about 7.1 months before onset that the model predicted ophthalmopathy.

Sequenced material: blood. V usage is TRBV27 and J usage is TRBJ2-3, with TRBD2 identical over 9 bases. The source is a middle-aged man with Graves' ophthalmopathy. CDR3 nucleotide sequence: TGTGCCAGCAGTTTATCACGAAGACTAGCGGGCACAGATACGCAGTATTTT. It encodes CASSLSRRLAGTDTQYF.